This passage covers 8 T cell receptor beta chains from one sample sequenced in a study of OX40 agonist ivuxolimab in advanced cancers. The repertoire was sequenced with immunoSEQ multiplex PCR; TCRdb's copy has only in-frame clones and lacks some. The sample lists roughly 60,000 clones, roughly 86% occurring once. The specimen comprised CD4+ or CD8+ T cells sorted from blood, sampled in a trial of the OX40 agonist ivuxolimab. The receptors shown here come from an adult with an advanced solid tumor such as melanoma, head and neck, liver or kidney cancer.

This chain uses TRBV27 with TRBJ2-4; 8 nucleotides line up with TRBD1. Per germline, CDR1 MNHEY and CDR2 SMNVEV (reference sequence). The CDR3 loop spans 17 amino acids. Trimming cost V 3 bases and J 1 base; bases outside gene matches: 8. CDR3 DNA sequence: TGTGCCAGCAGTTTCTGGGACAGGAGGGCTGCCAAAAACATTCAGTACTTC. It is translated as CASSFWDRRAAKNIQYF.

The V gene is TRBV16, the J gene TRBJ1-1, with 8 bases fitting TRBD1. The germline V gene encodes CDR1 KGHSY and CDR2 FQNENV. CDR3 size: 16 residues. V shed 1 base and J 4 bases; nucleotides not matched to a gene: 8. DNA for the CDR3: TGTGCCAGCAGCCAATTTGGGCAGGGGGCGAGCACTGAAGCTTTCTTT. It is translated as CASSQFGQGASTEAFF.

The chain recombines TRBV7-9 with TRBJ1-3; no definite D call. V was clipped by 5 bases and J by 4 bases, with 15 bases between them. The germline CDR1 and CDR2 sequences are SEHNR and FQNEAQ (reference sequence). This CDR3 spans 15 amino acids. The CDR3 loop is CASSPGGGSGNTIYF. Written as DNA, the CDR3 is TGTGCCAGCAGCCCCGGAGGAGGGTCCGGAAACACCATATATTTT.

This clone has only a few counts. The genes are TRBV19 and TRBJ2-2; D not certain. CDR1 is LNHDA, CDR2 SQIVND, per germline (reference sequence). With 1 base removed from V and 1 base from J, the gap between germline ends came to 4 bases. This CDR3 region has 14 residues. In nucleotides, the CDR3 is TGTGCCAGTAGTATAGGCAAGAACACCGGGGAGCTGTTTTTT. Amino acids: CASSIGKNTGELFF.

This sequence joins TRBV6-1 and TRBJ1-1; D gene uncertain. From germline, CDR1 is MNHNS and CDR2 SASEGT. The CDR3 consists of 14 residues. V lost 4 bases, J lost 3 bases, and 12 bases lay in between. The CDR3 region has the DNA TGTGCCAGCAGTGCTCAACAGAGCGACACTGAAGCTTTCTTT. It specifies CASSAQQSDTEAFF.

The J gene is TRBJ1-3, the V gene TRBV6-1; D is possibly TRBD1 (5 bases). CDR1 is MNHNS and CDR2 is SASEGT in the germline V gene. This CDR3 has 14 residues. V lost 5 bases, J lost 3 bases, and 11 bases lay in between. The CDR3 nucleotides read TGTGCCAGCAGTTTCGAGGGGAGTGGAAACACCATATATTTT. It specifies CASSFEGSGNTIYF.

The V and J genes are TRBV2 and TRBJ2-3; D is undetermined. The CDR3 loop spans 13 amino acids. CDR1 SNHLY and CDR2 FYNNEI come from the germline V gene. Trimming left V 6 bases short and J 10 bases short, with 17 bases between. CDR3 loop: CASSPGEARAQYF. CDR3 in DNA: TGTGCCAGCAGCCCTGGAGAGGCGCGTGCGCAGTATTTT.

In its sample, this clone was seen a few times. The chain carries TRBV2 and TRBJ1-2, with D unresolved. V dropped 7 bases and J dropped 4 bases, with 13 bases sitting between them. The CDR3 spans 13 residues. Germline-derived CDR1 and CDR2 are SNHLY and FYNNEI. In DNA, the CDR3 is TGTGCCAGCACCTCCGGGATTAGCTATGGCTACACCTTC. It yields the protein CASTSGISYGYTF. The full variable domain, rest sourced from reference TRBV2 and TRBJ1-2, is EPEVTQTPSHQVTQMGQEVILRCVPISNHLYFYWYRQILGQKVEFLVSFYNNEISEKSEIFDDQFSVERPDGSNFTLKIRSTKLEDSAMYFCASTSGISYGYTFGSGTRLTVV.